This record looks at one T cell receptor (beta chain) sequence and its context. The sample originates from a study of T cell responses to AZD1222 COVID-19 vaccine. Here immunoSEQ multiplex PCR was the method, and the copy in TCRdb shows in-frame clones only, minus some. This sample has more than 100,000 clones, with approximately 90% found just once. CDR1 is SGDLS, CDR2 YYNGEE, per germline. The CDR3 has 17 amino acids. V shed 0 bases and J 5 bases; nucleotides not matched to a gene: 9. The TCR sequence derives from an adult in good health. The V call is TRBV9, the J call TRBJ2-3, with TRBD2 matching over 10 bases. Here the sequenced sample was peripheral blood, taken on day 0 of AZD1222 vaccination. DNA for the CDR3: TGTGCCAGCAGCGTAGATCCAGCGGGAGGGGTAAGAGATACGCAGTATTTT. Encoded protein: CASSVDPAGGVRDTQYF.